This TCR beta chain originates from a study of vaccination effects on CD4 cells after COVID-19. Study-level points and caveats: The study found marked clonal contraction of infection- and vaccine-induced clones late after vaccination.

The germline V gene has CDR1 SGHAT and CDR2 FQDESV (reference sequence). V shed 1 base and J shed 11 bases, with 12 bases lying between them. CDR3 length equals 14 residues. Data came from immunoSEQ multiplex PCR; TCRdb stores just in-frame clones and leaves some out. The repertoire holds 73,000 or so clones, with under 80% as singletons. Viral peptide pool expansion of antigen-specific CD4+ T cells preceded sequencing in the ViraFEST assay. Researchers isolated CD4+ T cells once 9 to 11 days of culture had elapsed. Absence of prior SARS-CoV-2 infection characterized the vaccine recipients, who showed negative nucleocapsid antibodies. Notes on this clone: No antigen is known for it.

This sequence originates from a human donor who received a COVID-19 vaccine. Sequencing was performed on CD4+ T cells from PBMCs cultured with SARS-CoV-2 spike peptides, taken before COVID-19 vaccination. V gene TRBV11-1 combines with J gene TRBJ1-6; D not certain. In DNA, the CDR3 is TGTGCCAGCAGCTTAGACCGGGGTGATCCACCCCTCCACTTT. It encodes CASSLDRGDPPLHF. Using reference TRBV11-1 and TRBJ1-6 for the parts outside the CDR3, the full variable domain is EAEVAQSPRYKITEKSQAVAFWCDPISGHATLYWYRQILGQGPELLVQFQDESVVDDSQLPKDRFSAERLKGVDSTLKIQPAELGDSAMYLCASSLDRGDPPLHFGNGTRLTVT.